This passage covers 25 T cell receptor beta chains from one sample sequenced in a study of control samples from healthy donors and cancer patients. Clones were sequenced by immunoSEQ multiplex PCR, and TCRdb holds only the in-frame ones, with some missing. Found here are fewer than 300,000 clones, around 79% of them singletons; the top ten hold more than 10%. The material sequenced was PBMCs. The receptors derive from a woman between 55 and 75 years old with lung cancer.

The chain joins TRBV5-4 to TRBJ2-4, with D possibly being TRBD1 or TRBD2 (5 bases each). CDR1 and CDR2 from the germline V gene are SGHNT and YYREEE (reference sequence). The V end was cut by 1 base, the J end by 0 bases, with 17 bases between. The length of the CDR3 is 18 residues. CDR3: CASSLSEVTGLAKNIQYF. CDR3 coding DNA: TGTGCCAGCAGCTTGAGTGAGGTTACGGGGCTAGCCAAAAACATTCAGTACTTC.

The rearrangement joins TRBV6-6 to TRBJ1-6; possibly TRBD1 for D (6 bases). Trimming shortened V by 4 bases and J by 10 bases, and 14 bases separated the two germline ends. The CDR3 spans 14 residues. In germline, CDR1 is MNHNY, CDR2 SVGAGI (reference sequence). The CDR3: CASSLQGTGSPLHF. The CDR3 nucleotides read TGTGCCAGCAGTTTGCAGGGGACGGGATCACCCCTCCACTTT.

The genes are TRBV19 and TRBJ1-2; no clear D gene. Germline V gene data show CDR1 as LNHDA and CDR2 as SQIVND (reference sequence). The CDR3 runs to 11 residues. V was cut by 11 bases and J by 2 bases, with 9 bases left in between. CDR3 region: CAVRKNYGYTF. Written as DNA, the CDR3 is TGTGCCGTCAGGAAGAACTATGGCTACACCTTC. The full variable domain, with the rest looked up from reference TRBV19 and TRBJ1-2, is DGGITQSPKYLFRKEGQNVTLSCEQNLNHDAMYWYRQDPGQGLRLIYYSQIVNDFQKGDIAEGYSVSREKKESFPLTVTSAQKNPTAFYLCAVRKNYGYTFGSGTRLTVV.

V usage is TRBV19 and J usage is TRBJ2-7; D may be TRBD1 (7 bases). V was shortened by 6 bases and J by 7 bases, with 13 bases between the two germline ends. CDR1 and CDR2 from the germline V gene are LNHDA and SQIVND (reference sequence). There are 12 residues in the CDR3. CDR3 region: CASRPQGGEQYF. The CDR3 bases are TGTGCCAGTAGACCGCAGGGGGGAGAGCAGTACTTC.

The chain employs TRBV5-1 and TRBJ2-5; 9 positions agree with TRBD1. Germline CDR1 reads SGHRS; CDR2 reads YFSETQ. Trimming cost V 0 bases and J 4 bases; bases outside gene matches: 10. The CDR3 is 17 amino acids. The CDR3 loop reads CASSLGGQGNAGETQYF. The CDR3 DNA is TGCGCCAGCAGCTTGGGGGGACAGGGAAACGCCGGAGAGACCCAGTACTTC.

A note on this clone: Other DNA sequences in the sample encode the same CDR3. The CDR3 loop reads CASSLQETQYF. The CDR3 DNA sequence: TGTGCCAGCTCCCTACAAGAGACCCAGTACTTC. V usage is TRBV18 and J usage is TRBJ2-5; D remains unclear. Germline values: CDR1 KGHSH, CDR2 LQKENI. CDR3 size: 11 residues. V was pared by 6 bases and J by 2 bases, with 4 bases between.

The rearrangement joins TRBV7-9 to TRBJ1-2; the D gene is possibly TRBD1 (6 bases). Germline V gene lookup returns CDR1 SEHNR and CDR2 FQNEAQ (reference sequence). The CDR3 covers 15 residues. V was cut by 5 bases and J by 7 bases, with 20 bases left in between. In nucleotides, the CDR3 is TGTGCCAGCAGCCCTCAGGGAGGACAGTCAGCTGGCTACACCTTC. The encoded protein is CASSPQGGQSAGYTF.

V usage is TRBV28 and J usage is TRBJ1-5; 8 bases are a match to TRBD1. This CDR3 has 15 amino acids. V lost 5 bases, J lost 4 bases, and 7 bases stayed unmatched. Germline assignment: CDR1 MDHEN and CDR2 SYDVKM. DNA of the CDR3: TGTGCCAGCAGTCGCGACAGGGGACGGAATCAGCCCCAGCATTTT. Amino acids: CASSRDRGRNQPQHF. Based on the CDR3 plus reference TRBV28 and TRBJ1-5, the full variable domain is DVKVTQSSRYLVKRTGEKVFLECVQDMDHENMFWYRQDPGLGLRLIYFSYDVKMKEKGDIPEGYSVSREKKERFSLILESASTNQTSMYLCASSRDRGRNQPQHFGDGTRLSIL.

As concerns this clone: The sample has other DNA sequences that encode this CDR3 too. This chain connects TRBV18 to TRBJ1-1, with D hard to call. Germline loops: CDR1 KGHSH, CDR2 LQKENI. The V end was cut by 4 bases, the J end by 1 base, with 7 bases between. CDR3 size: 13 residues. The DNA for the CDR3 is TGTGCCAGCTCACGGCAGGAGAACACTGAAGCTTTCTTT. As protein: CASSRQENTEAFF. Based on the CDR3 plus reference TRBV18 and TRBJ1-1, the full variable domain is NAGVMQNPRHLVRRRGQEARLRCSPMKGHSHVYWYRQLPEEGLKFMVYLQKENIIDESGMPKERFSAEFPKEGPSILRIQQVVRGDSAAYFCASSRQENTEAFFGQGTRLTVV.

This clone occurred once. Here the CDR3 DNA reads TGTGCCAGCAGTGAACGTGGGAGAGGCACTGAAGCTTTCTTT. It codes for CASSERGRGTEAFF. The rearrangement uses TRBV6-1 and TRBJ1-1; D uncertain. CDR1 is MNHNS, CDR2 SASEGT, per germline. Trimming took off 2 bases at V and 4 bases at J, with 11 bases between the two ends. The CDR3 is 14 residues long.

This clone was picked up one time. The chain links TRBV4-2 to TRBJ2-3; TRBD2 matches 7 bases. The CDR3 extends over 17 amino acids. The junction had 8 bases not matched to a gene; V was cut back by 0 bases and J by 2 bases. Germline loops: CDR1 LGHNA, CDR2 YNFKEQ. The chain's CDR3 is CASSQDGGLPFTDTQYF. The CDR3 DNA reads TGTGCCAGCAGCCAAGATGGGGGACTACCGTTCACAGATACGCAGTATTTT.

J is TRBJ2-5 and V is TRBV11-2; 8 bases fit TRBD2. Germline V gene lookup returns CDR1 SGHAT and CDR2 FQNNGV. The CDR3 contains 14 residues. V gave up 0 bases and J gave up 9 bases; unmatched junction bases: 6. The CDR3 sequence: CASSLERGGAAQYF. The CDR3 coding sequence is TGTGCCAGCAGCTTAGAACGGGGGGGCGCGGCCCAGTACTTC.

This chain connects TRBV11-3 to TRBJ2-7; D could derive from TRBD1 or TRBD2 (5 bases each). The V end was cut by 3 bases, the J end by 5 bases, with 11 bases between. The CDR3 runs to 13 residues. Per germline, CDR1 SGHNT and CDR2 YENEEA. Here the CDR3 reads CASSLGTADEQYF. The CDR3 DNA follows: TGTGCCAGCAGCTTGGGGACGGCAGACGAGCAGTACTTC.

The chain couples TRBV2 to TRBJ2-7; the D is unclear. Trimming took off 6 bases at V and 0 bases at J, with 6 bases between the two ends. This CDR3 is built from 12 residues. Looked up from germline, CDR1 is SNHLY and CDR2 is FYNNEI. The CDR3: CASRLNSYEQYF. In DNA, the CDR3 is TGTGCCAGCAGACTTAACTCCTACGAGCAGTACTTC.

V usage is TRBV9 and J usage is TRBJ2-7; 7 bases line up with TRBD1. Germline assignment: CDR1 SGDLS and CDR2 YYNGEE. CDR3 length: 16 residues. Trimming took 3 bases from V and 0 from J; bases not matched to a gene: 9. The DNA for the CDR3 is TGTGCCAGCAGCGGAGCACTCCGGGACAGCTCCTACGAGCAGTACTTC. Protein product: CASSGALRDSSYEQYF.

The rearrangement joins TRBV6-6 to TRBJ2-5, with D possibly TRBD2 on 5 matching bases. The CDR3 contains 14 residues. V was shortened by 8 bases and J by 1 base, with 14 bases between the two germline ends. Germline CDR1 is MNHNY and CDR2 is SVGAGI (reference sequence). In DNA form, the CDR3 reads TGTGCCAGCTCACGGTTTGGGAGCCAAGAGACCCAGTACTTC. Its protein is CASSRFGSQETQYF.

This chain uses TRBV5-1 with TRBJ1-1; D unresolved. Germline loops: CDR1 SGHRS, CDR2 YFSETQ. CDR3 length: 15 residues. With 4 bases removed from V and 5 bases from J, the gap between germline ends came to 18 bases. DNA for the CDR3: TGCGCCAGCAGCCGGGTTGAAGGAATTACAACTGAAGCTTTCTTT. It is translated as CASSRVEGITTEAFF.

The gene calls are TRBV20-1 and TRBJ2-7; TRBD1 aligns across 7 bases. Germline CDR1 and CDR2: DFQATT and SNEGSKA (reference sequence). V lost 6 bases, J lost 3 bases, and 2 bases stayed unmatched. This CDR3 is built from 11 residues. CDR3 residues: CSARTGYEQYF. CDR3 DNA: TGCAGTGCCAGGACAGGCTACGAGCAGTACTTC.

The chain has TRBV18 and TRBJ1-1, with TRBD1 as a possible D gene (5 bases). Per germline, CDR1 KGHSH and CDR2 LQKENI. This CDR3 has 16 amino acids. Deletions cut 3 bases from V and 4 bases from J, with 18 bases between. The CDR3 DNA sequence: TGTGCCAGCTCACCTACGCCGGGACCCTTGAGCACTGAAGCTTTCTTT. Translated, it gives CASSPTPGPLSTEAFF.

The chain uses TRBV5-1 and TRBJ2-3, with D possibly TRBD2 on 6 matching bases. This CDR3 region has 13 residues. Germline V gives CDR1 SGHRS, CDR2 YFSETQ. V lost 6 bases to trimming and J lost 5 bases, with 13 bases between them. CDR3 DNA: TGCGCCAGCACCCAGGCGGGGAGAGATACGCAGTATTTT. Its translation is CASTQAGRDTQYF.

V is TRBV15 and J is TRBJ2-2; 8 bases align to TRBD1. V shed 3 bases and J 5 bases; nucleotides not matched to a gene: 11. The V gene's germline CDR1 is LNHNV and CDR2 YYDKDF (reference sequence). This CDR3 has 17 amino acids. The CDR3 loop reads CATSSLRTGRRTGELFF. The CDR3 DNA is TGTGCCACCAGCAGCCTCCGGACAGGGCGTCGGACCGGGGAGCTGTTTTTT.

This chain uses TRBV5-1 with TRBJ1-1, with 7 nucleotides matching TRBD1. The CDR3 is made up of 18 amino acids. Germline CDR1 and CDR2: SGHRS and YFSETQ. J was trimmed by 1 base and V by 0 bases; bases with no gene match: 12. The DNA for the CDR3 is TGCGCCAGCAGCTTGGCCACAGGGGTTGTAGGTCAGAACACTGAAGCTTTCTTT. Residues: CASSLATGVVGQNTEAFF.

Note on this clone: This may come from a read error, since a much larger clone is one base off. The gene calls are TRBV5-1 and TRBJ2-7; 7 nucleotides align to TRBD1. After removal of 0 bases from V and 5 bases from J, the junction contained 2 bases not matched to a gene. CDR3 size: 13 residues. The V gene's germline CDR1 is SGHRS and CDR2 YFSETQ. The CDR3 DNA reads TGCGCCAGCAGCTTGGAGACAGGGAACGAGCAGTACTTC. Translation: CASSLETGNEQYF. Combining the CDR3 with reference TRBV5-1 and TRBJ2-7 gives the whole variable domain KAGVTQTPRYLIKTRGQQVTLSCSPISGHRSVSWYQQTPGQGLQFLFEYFSETQRNKGNFPGRFSGRQFSNSRSEMNVSTLELGDSALYLCASSLETGNEQYFGPGTRLTVT.

This clone was detected only once. The chain has TRBV3-1 (or the pseudogene TRBV3-2) and TRBJ1-2, with D possibly TRBD1 on 6 matching bases. Germline V lookup: CDR1 LGHDT, CDR2 YNNKEL (reference sequence). This CDR3 contains 16 residues. Trimming removed 0 bases at V and 4 bases at J, with 15 bases between. This chain's CDR3 is CASSQDQVIGGYGYTF. DNA of the CDR3: TGTGCCAGCAGCCAAGATCAAGTAATAGGGGGCTATGGCTACACCTTC.

The CDR3 loop is CASRKGIEGQYF. The CDR3 nucleotides are TGTGCCAGCAGGAAAGGGATTGAGGGCCAGTATTTT. V is TRBV6-6 and J is TRBJ2-3; D is perhaps TRBD2 (5 bases). Germline V gene data show CDR1 as MNHNY and CDR2 as SVGAGI (reference sequence). CDR3 length: 12 residues. The germline V and J ends were trimmed by 6 bases and 12 bases, with 16 bases remaining between them.